Given below is one T cell receptor (beta chain) in context. The data originate from a study of T cell responses to AZD1222 COVID-19 vaccine. Using immunoSEQ multiplex PCR, the repertoire was profiled, and TCRdb retains in-frame clones only, with some absent. The sample lists 85,000 to 130,000 clones; roughly 90% were seen once. Germline CDR1 reads MGHRA; CDR2 reads YSYEKL. The germline V and J ends were trimmed by 6 bases and 2 bases, with 11 bases remaining between them. The CDR3 spans 14 residues. The sequenced sample was peripheral blood, obtained on day 0 of AZD1222 vaccination. The sequence was obtained from an adult in good health. The rearrangement joins TRBV4-1 to TRBJ1-5; D is unclear. The CDR3 protein is CASSGRAGNQPQHF. DNA of the CDR3: TGCGCCAGCAGTGGTAGGGCCGGCAATCAGCCCCAGCATTTT.